Detailed here is one T cell receptor (beta chain). The data originate from a study of OX40 agonist ivuxolimab in advanced cancers. The trim removed 4 bases at V and 9 bases at J, leaving 5 bases unmatched. Germline assignment: CDR1 SGHDN and CDR2 FVKESK. The CDR3 sequence is 13 residues long. Assay used: immunoSEQ multiplex PCR; TCRdb lists only in-frame clones, some missing. The sample lists tens of thousands of clones, roughly nine tenths occurring once. The sample here was CD4+ or CD8+ T cells sorted from blood, taken in a trial of the OX40 agonist ivuxolimab. The TCR originated in an adult with an advanced solid tumor such as melanoma, head and neck, liver or kidney cancer. The chain recombines TRBV14 with TRBJ2-1; TRBD2 aligns across 8 bases. The CDR3 reads CASSLAGWGEQFF. The DNA for the CDR3 is TGTGCCAGCAGCCTAGCGGGATGGGGTGAGCAGTTCTTC. Together with reference TRBV14 and TRBJ2-1, the CDR3 gives the full variable domain: EAGVTQFPSHSVIEKGQTVTLRCDPISGHDNLYWYRRVMGKEIKFLLHFVKESKQDESGMPNNRFLAERTGGTYSTLKVQPAELEDSGVYFCASSLAGWGEQFFGPGTRLTVL.